The 31 T cell receptor beta chains given below trace back to one sample, sequenced in a study of beta chain features in type 1 diabetes. Points from the study as a whole: All four CD4+ subsets of Type 1 diabetes patients contained TCRB CDR3s that were moderately but significantly shorter.

Expressed TCRB transcripts were sequenced because the isolated RNA had all been reverse transcribed beforehand. Sequenced by immunoSEQ multiplex PCR; TCRdb stores in-frame clones only, minus some. The repertoire has over 600,000 clones, under 15% of them found once; the top ten carry more than 0.1%. No antigen has been identified for these receptors. Sequenced: naive CD4+ T cells from blood. The source of these receptors is a man younger than 40 with type 1 diabetes.

The genes are TRBV27 and TRBJ1-2; TRBD1 is a possible D gene (6 bases). This CDR3 region has 12 residues. V lost 5 bases, J lost 8 bases, and 12 bases lay in between. Germline CDR1 MNHEY, CDR2 SMNVEV (reference sequence). CDR3 nucleotide sequence: TGTGCCAGCAGTGATACAGACAGGGGCTACACCTTC. Translated: CASSDTDRGYTF.

This clone occurred a few times. Other DNA sequences in the same sample also yield this CDR3. V is TRBV4-3 and J is TRBJ1-5; maybe TRBD1 (6 bases). The CDR3 loop spans 15 amino acids. Trimming pared 1 base from V and 2 bases from J, leaving 9 bases between. CDR1 LGHNA and CDR2 YSLEER come from the germline V gene. The CDR3 reads CASSQGRGRNQPQHF. As DNA, the CDR3 is TGCGCCAGCAGCCAAGGCAGGGGTCGCAATCAGCCCCAGCATTTT.

The rearrangement joins TRBV6-5 to TRBJ1-2; TRBD1 aligns across 9 bases. Losses at the gene ends were 0 bases for V and 5 bases for J; bases not matched to a gene: 7. The CDR3 covers 16 residues. Germline V gene data show CDR1 as MNHEY and CDR2 as SVGAGI. The DNA of the CDR3 is TGTGCCAGCAGTTACTCCGGGACAGGGAGTTGGTATGGCTACACCTTC. It is translated as CASSYSGTGSWYGYTF.

The V and J genes are TRBV29-1 and TRBJ2-5; no reliable D call. The CDR3 is 13 residues long. Germline V gives CDR1 SQVTM, CDR2 ANQGSEA. Trimming shortened V by 0 bases and J by 5 bases, and 10 bases separated the two germline ends. The CDR3 here is CSVEEIALETQYF. CDR3 DNA: TGCAGCGTTGAAGAAATTGCCCTCGAGACCCAGTACTTC.

The chain is built from TRBV11-3 and TRBJ2-3; weak D call: TRBD2 (6 bases). Germline lookup yields CDR1 SGHNT and CDR2 YENEEA. Trimming took off 5 bases at V and 0 bases at J, with 12 bases between the two ends. The CDR3 consists of 15 residues. CDR3 amino acids: CASSPVRGSTDTQYF. CDR3 nucleotides: TGTGCCAGCAGCCCCGTTCGGGGGAGCACAGATACGCAGTATTTT.

The chain uses TRBV6-6 and TRBJ1-4; no clear D. CDR3 length: 16 amino acids. In germline, CDR1 is MNHNY, CDR2 SVGAGI (reference sequence). Trimming cost V 6 bases and J 7 bases, with 21 bases left between them. CDR3 sequence: CASSPVSSGSGEKLFF. For the CDR3, the DNA is TGTGCCAGCAGCCCCGTGAGTTCGGGGTCCGGTGAAAAACTGTTTTTT.

This clone was seen a handful of times. Other DNA sequences from this sample encode an identical CDR3 as well. The chain is built from TRBV9 and TRBJ1-4; 10 positions agree with TRBD1. This CDR3 is built from 14 residues. Looked up from germline, CDR1 is SGDLS and CDR2 is YYNGEE. With 4 bases clipped from V and 5 bases from J, the junction kept 2 bases outside the gene matches. The CDR3: CASSRDRGNEKLFF. In DNA form, the CDR3 reads TGTGCCAGCAGCCGGGACAGGGGCAATGAAAAACTGTTTTTT.

The chain links TRBV5-1 to TRBJ2-1; the D gene could be TRBD1 or TRBD2 (5 bases each). V gave up 0 bases and J gave up 0 bases, with 22 bases separating them. The CDR3 has 20 amino acids. Per the germline V gene, CDR1 is SGHRS and CDR2 is YFSETQ. CDR3 bases: TGCGCCAGCAGCTTGGCGATCGGGACCGCCTCCTACGGCTCCTACAATGAGCAGTTCTTC. Translating gives CASSLAIGTASYGSYNEQFF.

This rearrangement joins TRBV29-1 to TRBJ2-2, with D possibly matching TRBD1 (5 bases). The CDR3 loop spans 17 amino acids. Germline V CDR1 and CDR2: SQVTM, ANQGSEA. CDR3: CRVDGGLQDKNTGELFF. Written as DNA, the CDR3 is TGCAGGGTAGACGGCGGCCTTCAGGACAAGAACACCGGGGAGCTGTTTTTT.

The rearrangement links TRBV11-1 to TRBJ2-5, with TRBD1 matching 8 bases. CDR3 length equals 13 residues. Losses at the gene ends were 5 bases for V and 5 bases for J; bases not matched to a gene: 4. The germline gives CDR1 SGHAT, CDR2 FQDESV (reference sequence). The chain's CDR3 is CASSIDRGETQYF. In DNA form, the CDR3 reads TGTGCCAGCAGCATAGACAGGGGCGAGACCCAGTACTTC.

This clone was counted a few times. The gene calls are TRBV6-1 and TRBJ2-7; D is unclear. V lost 1 base and J lost 2, with 12 bases in between. The CDR3 runs to 15 residues. The germline CDR1 and CDR2 sequences are MNHNS and SASEGT. For the CDR3, the DNA is TGTGCCAGCAGTGAAGTGGGCGGAAGAGCCTACGAGCAGTACTTC. This translates into CASSEVGGRAYEQYF.

This clone was picked up a small number of times. This chain uses TRBV1 with TRBJ2-7; the DNA was not compared with TRBD2, the D call given in the table. TRBV1 is shown as a pseudogene. This CDR3 is built from 15 residues. The CDR3: CTSSQRPPRGYEQYF. CDR3 nucleotides: TGCACCAGCAGCCAAAGACCGCCCCGGGGTTACGAGCAGTACTTC.

The CDR3 DNA is TGTGCCAGCAGCCAGGCCCCCGCAGGGAACTATGGCTACACCTTC. Its protein is CASSQAPAGNYGYTF. The chain combines TRBV7-2 with TRBJ1-2; D possibly corresponds to TRBD1 (5 bases). This CDR3 has 15 residues. V was trimmed by 5 bases and J by 2 bases, leaving 15 bases between them. Germline V gene data show CDR1 as SGHTA and CDR2 as FQGNSA. Full variable domain (missing parts from reference TRBV7-2 and TRBJ1-2): GAGVSQSPSNKVTEKGKDVELRCDPISGHTALYWYRQSLGQGLEFLIYFQGNSAPDKSGLPSDRFSAERTGGSVSTLTIQRTQQEDSAVYLCASSQAPAGNYGYTFGSGTRLTVV.

Remarks on this clone: Within the sample, other DNA sequences also encode this same CDR3. This chain links TRBV5-1 with TRBJ2-3; TRBD1 aligns across 8 bases. Looked up from germline, CDR1 is SGHRS and CDR2 is YFSETQ. This CDR3 comprises 14 residues. Germline trimming cut 4 bases from V and 1 base from J; bases unmatched to any gene: 2. The chain's CDR3 is CASSPGQGTDTQYF. In DNA, the CDR3 is TGCGCCAGCAGCCCGGGACAGGGCACAGATACGCAGTATTTT.

This clone was detected once. The J gene is TRBJ1-1, the V gene TRBV6-5; 7 positions agree with TRBD1. The trim removed 6 bases at V and 6 bases at J, leaving 10 bases unmatched. The germline V gene has CDR1 MNHEY and CDR2 SVGAGI. The CDR3 extends over 14 amino acids. The CDR3 DNA sequence: TGTGCCAGCAGACCTCGACAGGGAAGGCCTGAAGCTTTCTTT. Translation: CASRPRQGRPEAFF.

The CDR3 here is CASSGGVGYTF. The CDR3 region has the DNA TGTGCCAGCAGTGGCGGGGTGGGCTACACCTTC. The chain links TRBV6-5 to TRBJ1-2, with D unclear. CDR3 length: 11 residues. The V gene's germline CDR1 is MNHEY and CDR2 SVGAGI. Trimming cost V 5 bases and J 8 bases, with 9 bases left between them.

The chain uses TRBV4-2 and TRBJ1-5; weak D call: TRBD1 (5 bases). V was clipped by 4 bases and J by 5 bases, with 6 bases between them. Germline V gene data show CDR1 as LGHNA and CDR2 as YNFKEQ. The CDR3 covers 12 residues. The CDR3 coding sequence is TGTGCCAGCAGCCTAGGGGATCAGCCCCAGCATTTT. Amino acids: CASSLGDQPQHF.

The chain is built from TRBV30 and TRBJ2-7; TRBD1 is a possible D gene (6 bases). Germline V gene lookup returns CDR1 GTSNPN and CDR2 SVGIG (reference sequence). This CDR3 spans 12 amino acids. Trimming removed 4 bases from V and 4 bases from J, with 11 bases in between. CDR3: CAWTDSKYEQYF. Here the CDR3 DNA reads TGTGCCTGGACGGACAGCAAGTACGAGCAGTACTTC.

This sequence joins TRBV28 and TRBJ2-7; no definite D call. The germline V gene encodes CDR1 MDHEN and CDR2 SYDVKM. V lost 3 bases to trimming and J lost 3 bases, with 21 bases between them. The CDR3 loop spans 17 amino acids. The CDR3 sequence: CASSFTDPRTGSYEQYF. The CDR3 DNA sequence: TGTGCCAGCAGTTTCACGGACCCTCGCACGGGTAGCTACGAGCAGTACTTC.

J is TRBJ1-2 and V is TRBV7-2; D is possibly TRBD1 (5 bases). Trimming left V 4 bases short and J 3 bases short, with 12 bases between. The CDR3 is 14 amino acids. CDR1 is SGHTA, CDR2 FQGNSA, per germline. This chain's CDR3 is CASSSSGAHYGYTF. CDR3 bases: TGTGCCAGCAGCTCCTCCGGGGCTCACTATGGCTACACCTTC.

The table lists this clone with a few counts. This chain connects TRBV18 to TRBJ2-6; D gene unclear. Trimming stripped 2 bases from V and 1 base from J, with 9 bases between. The CDR3 is made up of 16 amino acids. The germline V gene encodes CDR1 KGHSH and CDR2 LQKENI. CDR3 sequence (DNA): TGTGCCAGCTCACCAGTCGAAATGTCTGGGGCCAACGTCCTGACTTTC. Encoded protein: CASSPVEMSGANVLTF.

CDR3 bases: TGTGCCAGCAGCGGAGGGACCTCAAACTATGGCTACACCTTC. Translating it yields CASSGGTSNYGYTF. The chain employs TRBV9 and TRBJ1-2; perhaps TRBD1 as D (5 bases). CDR1 and CDR2 from the germline V gene are SGDLS and YYNGEE. The CDR3 is made up of 14 amino acids. V dropped 3 bases and J dropped 2 bases, with 11 bases sitting between them.

V gene TRBV7-9 combines with J gene TRBJ2-7; maybe TRBD2 (5 bases). This CDR3 is 16 amino acids long. Germline CDR1 and CDR2: SEHNR and FQNEAQ (reference sequence). V was shortened by 5 bases and J by 0 bases, with 17 bases between the two germline ends. The CDR3 spells CASSPQPRGSSYEQYF. CDR3 bases: TGTGCCAGCAGCCCCCAGCCCCGAGGGTCCTCCTACGAGCAGTACTTC.

The gene calls are TRBV6-5 and TRBJ2-5; maybe TRBD1 (5 bases). The CDR3 has 12 residues. Trimming shortened V by 10 bases and J by 2 bases, and 11 bases separated the two germline ends. The germline CDR1 and CDR2 sequences are MNHEY and SVGAGI. The DNA of the CDR3 is TGTGCCATTGGAGCAGGGCAAGAGACCCAGTACTTC. It is translated as CAIGAGQETQYF.

The genes are TRBV7-9 and TRBJ1-2, with unresolved D. The CDR3 extends over 15 amino acids. V was trimmed by 4 bases and J by 4 bases, leaving 16 bases between them. Germline V gene sequence: CDR1 SEHNR, CDR2 FQNEAQ (reference sequence). Written as DNA, the CDR3 is TGTGCCAGCAGCTCGACGGCAGGCCTTTTCTATGGCTACACCTTC. Protein sequence: CASSSTAGLFYGYTF.

This clone was detected only a few times. The chain combines TRBV7-2 with TRBJ2-3; D is unclear. The CDR3 runs 13 residues. The ends were cut back, 6 bases at V and 1 base at J, with 8 bases in the middle. CDR1 SGHTA and CDR2 FQGNSA come from the germline V gene. In nucleotides, the CDR3 is TGTGCCAGCAGGACGGTCGGCACAGATACGCAGTATTTT. As protein: CASRTVGTDTQYF.

This clone occurred a few times. The rearrangement uses TRBV30 and TRBJ1-6; tentatively, D is TRBD1 (5 bases). CDR1 and CDR2 from the germline V gene are GTSNPN and SVGIG (reference sequence). V was cut by 2 bases and J by 1 base, with 12 bases left in between. The CDR3 contains 16 residues. CDR3 in DNA: TGTGCCTGGAGTAGAAGGGGAGGATCCTATAATTCACCCCTCCACTTT. It translates to CAWSRRGGSYNSPLHF. Variable domain in full (rest from reference TRBV30 and TRBJ1-6): SQTIHQWPATLVQPVGSPLSLECTVEGTSNPNLYWYRQAAGRGLQLLFYSVGIGQISSEVPQNLSASRPQDRQFILSSKKLLLSDSGFYLCAWSRRGGSYNSPLHFGNGTRLTVT.

This clone was counted a few times. The V and J genes are TRBV18 and TRBJ1-3, with unresolved D. The V end lost 3 bases, the J end lost 2 bases, and 14 bases lay between the germline ends. The CDR3 has 16 residues. Per germline, CDR1 KGHSH and CDR2 LQKENI. The CDR3 sequence is CASSPPSIRTGNTIYF. The CDR3 nucleotides read TGTGCCAGCTCACCCCCATCTATCAGGACTGGAAACACCATATATTTT.

This clone has more than one count but fewer than ten. The gene calls are TRBV4-1 and TRBJ1-4, with 7 nucleotides matching TRBD1. The germline V gene encodes CDR1 MGHRA and CDR2 YSYEKL. V was pared by 5 bases and J by 4 bases, with 10 bases of the junction left unmatched. This CDR3 is built from 16 residues. The chain's CDR3 is CASSDPARDSNEKLFF. The CDR3 DNA reads as TGCGCCAGCAGCGACCCCGCACGGGACAGTAATGAAAAACTGTTTTTT.

This clone has just one count. The chain couples TRBV4-3 to TRBJ1-4, with D uncertain. The CDR3 contains 16 residues. Trimming took 0 bases from V and 8 from J, leaving 16 bases between them. CDR1 LGHNA and CDR2 YSLEER come from the germline V gene. The CDR3: CASSQDPPAGREKLFF. CDR3 in DNA: TGCGCCAGCAGCCAAGATCCCCCAGCGGGGAGGGAAAAACTGTTTTTT.

Only a few counts were recorded for this clone. The chain joins TRBV5-1 to TRBJ2-3, with D possibly TRBD2 on 5 matching bases. Germline V lookup: CDR1 SGHRS, CDR2 YFSETQ. Trimming pared 3 bases from V and 0 bases from J, leaving 11 bases between. There are 15 residues in the CDR3. CDR3 in DNA: TGCGCCAGCAGCTCGACGGGGTTTAGCACAGATACGCAGTATTTT. This sequence encodes CASSSTGFSTDTQYF. Variable domain in full (rest from reference TRBV5-1 and TRBJ2-3): KAGVTQTPRYLIKTRGQQVTLSCSPISGHRSVSWYQQTPGQGLQFLFEYFSETQRNKGNFPGRFSGRQFSNSRSEMNVSTLELGDSALYLCASSSTGFSTDTQYFGPGTRLTVL.